A selection of T cell receptor beta chains follows, all from one sample in a study of PD-L1 blockade in urothelial cancer. The repertoire was sequenced with immunoSEQ multiplex PCR; TCRdb's copy has only in-frame clones and lacks some. The data show tens of thousands of clones, approximately 82% seen once. The specimen comprised PBMCs, sampled around atezolizumab (anti-PD-L1) treatment. These receptor sequences come from a man in his 70s with urothelial cancer. Each CDR3 is given with its conserved first and last residue. Each record gives: J gene, V gene, clone size, D gene, CDR3 DNA, CDR3 protein. A D gene is named only where the DNA matches it firmly. Clone size is shown for a subset of rows, as once, few, many or a class of expanded clone.

j_gene: TRBJ1-4
v_gene: TRBV6-6
abundance: -
d_gene: TRBD1
CDR3nt: TGTGCCAGCAGTTACTCCGCCGGGACAGGGAATGAAAAACTGTTTTTT
CDR3aa: CASSYSAGTGNEKLFF

j_gene: TRBJ1-1
v_gene: TRBV11-2
abundance: -
d_gene: -
CDR3nt: TGTGCCAGCAGCTCAGACTCGGGACATCAGAACACTGAAGCTTTCTTT
CDR3aa: CASSSDSGHQNTEAFF

j_gene: TRBJ2-4
v_gene: TRBV5-5
abundance: -
d_gene: TRBD1
CDR3nt: TGTGCCAGCAGCGGGGGGACAGGCTTAGCCAAAAACATTCAGTACTTC
CDR3aa: CASSGGTGLAKNIQYF

j_gene: TRBJ1-1
v_gene: TRBV11-2
abundance: -
d_gene: -
CDR3nt: TGTGCCAGCAGCATGGCCAGCGAGGCTTTCTTT
CDR3aa: CASSMASEAFF

j_gene: TRBJ1-4
v_gene: TRBV23-1
abundance: -
d_gene: TRBD1
CDR3nt: TGCGCCAGCAGTATCCGGGACAGGGACAGGGGGTGCCTTGAAAAACTGTTTTTT
CDR3aa: CASSIRDRDRGCLEKLFF

j_gene: TRBJ2-2
v_gene: TRBV14
abundance: -
d_gene: TRBD1
CDR3nt: TGTGCCAGCAGCCAAGTTCGACAGGGTTCAGGGGAGCTGTTTTTT
CDR3aa: CASSQVRQGSGELFF

j_gene: TRBJ2-2
v_gene: TRBV11-2
abundance: -
d_gene: -
CDR3nt: TGTGCCAGCAGCTTAGGGCCAAACACCGGGGAGCTGTTTTTT
CDR3aa: CASSLGPNTGELFF

j_gene: TRBJ2-2
v_gene: TRBV29-1
abundance: -
d_gene: -
CDR3nt: TGCAGCGTTGAAGACCCGACAAACGGGGAGCTGTTTTTT
CDR3aa: CSVEDPTNGELFF

j_gene: TRBJ1-1
v_gene: TRBV29-1
abundance: -
d_gene: TRBD1
CDR3nt: TGCAGCGCGGGCCCAGGGGGCAGTAACTCTGAAGCTTTCTTT
CDR3aa: CSAGPGGSNSEAFF

j_gene: TRBJ2-7
v_gene: TRBV7-2
abundance: -
d_gene: TRBD1
CDR3nt: TGTGCCAGCAGCCCAGGACAGGGGAATTTTGACGAGCAGTACTTC
CDR3aa: CASSPGQGNFDEQYF

j_gene: TRBJ2-1
v_gene: TRBV19
abundance: once
d_gene: -
CDR3nt: TGTGCCAGTAGTGCCAGGGCCTACAATGAGCAGTTCTTC
CDR3aa: CASSARAYNEQFF

j_gene: TRBJ1-1
v_gene: TRBV7-2
abundance: -
d_gene: TRBD1
CDR3nt: TGTGCCAGCAGCTCGACCCCAGGGACAGGGACTGAAGCTTTCTTT
CDR3aa: CASSSTPGTGTEAFF

j_gene: TRBJ1-2
v_gene: TRBV9
abundance: -
d_gene: -
CDR3nt: TGTGCCAGCAGCGAGCGGGACACCCGACGTTTTGGTTCGTTCACCTTC
CDR3aa: CASSERDTRRFGSFTF

j_gene: TRBJ2-3
v_gene: TRBV12-5
abundance: -
d_gene: -
CDR3nt: TGTGCTAGTGGTGCCCCAGGGACAGATACGCAGTATTTT
CDR3aa: CASGAPGTDTQYF

j_gene: TRBJ1-2
v_gene: TRBV5-1
abundance: -
d_gene: -
CDR3nt: TGCGCCAGCAGCTTGACCGCTGCGCCCACCTATGGCTACACCTTC
CDR3aa: CASSLTAAPTYGYTF

j_gene: TRBJ1-6
v_gene: TRBV27
abundance: -
d_gene: -
CDR3nt: TGTGCCAGCAGGCCCCGGACAGAGCGGGGTTCACCCCTCCACTTT
CDR3aa: CASRPRTERGSPLHF

j_gene: TRBJ1-2
v_gene: TRBV5-4
abundance: -
d_gene: -
CDR3nt: TGTGCCAGCACCCAATCAAAGGGGGACTATGGCTACACCTTC
CDR3aa: CASTQSKGDYGYTF

j_gene: TRBJ2-2
v_gene: TRBV9
abundance: -
d_gene: -
CDR3nt: TGTGCCAGCAGCGTAGCCCCGAGGGCCGGGGAGCTGTTTTTT
CDR3aa: CASSVAPRAGELFF

j_gene: TRBJ2-4
v_gene: TRBV7-2
abundance: -
d_gene: -
CDR3nt: TGTGCCAGCAGCTTAGCGGGATCCGGGGCTCGGGGGAACATTCAGTACTTC
CDR3aa: CASSLAGSGARGNIQYF

j_gene: TRBJ2-1
v_gene: TRBV5-1
abundance: -
d_gene: -
CDR3nt: TGCGCCAGCAGCTTGGGTACTTCCCGGAATGAGCAGTTCTTC
CDR3aa: CASSLGTSRNEQFF

j_gene: TRBJ1-1
v_gene: TRBV30
abundance: -
d_gene: TRBD1
CDR3nt: TGTGCCTGCCGGACAGGGGGATTGAACACTGAAGCTTTCTTT
CDR3aa: CACRTGGLNTEAFF

j_gene: TRBJ2-5
v_gene: TRBV10-2
abundance: -
d_gene: -
CDR3nt: TGCGCCAGCAGTGAGCCCTCGGGGACCCAGTACTTC
CDR3aa: CASSEPSGTQYF

j_gene: TRBJ2-3
v_gene: TRBV29-1
abundance: -
d_gene: -
CDR3nt: TGCAGCGCGGGGGGCCAGTCAGATACGCAGTATTTT
CDR3aa: CSAGGQSDTQYF

j_gene: TRBJ2-3
v_gene: TRBV19
abundance: -
d_gene: TRBD2
CDR3nt: TGTGCCAGTAGTCCTAGCGGGTTCCGCACAGATACGCAGTATTTT
CDR3aa: CASSPSGFRTDTQYF

j_gene: TRBJ2-1
v_gene: TRBV4-3
abundance: -
d_gene: -
CDR3nt: TGCGCCAGCAGCCACCTCCTCTTTTTGACTACCAATGAGCAGTTCTTC
CDR3aa: CASSHLLFLTTNEQFF

j_gene: TRBJ2-1
v_gene: TRBV5-4
abundance: -
d_gene: -
CDR3nt: TGTGCCAGCAGCTTGGGCCAGGGGTTCTACAATGAGCAGTTCTTC
CDR3aa: CASSLGQGFYNEQFF

j_gene: TRBJ2-1
v_gene: TRBV4-2
abundance: -
d_gene: -
CDR3nt: TGTGCCAGCAGCCAAGAACGCCTAGCGCAAAATGAGCAGTTCTTC
CDR3aa: CASSQERLAQNEQFF

j_gene: TRBJ2-1
v_gene: TRBV25-1
abundance: few
d_gene: -
CDR3nt: TGTGCCATTCAGGGACTCTACAATGAGCAGTTCTTC
CDR3aa: CAIQGLYNEQFF

j_gene: TRBJ2-7
v_gene: TRBV10-3
abundance: -
d_gene: -
CDR3nt: TGTGCCATCAGTGAGGTCTCTACAGGCAGCTCCTACGAGCAGTACTTC
CDR3aa: CAISEVSTGSSYEQYF

j_gene: TRBJ1-4
v_gene: TRBV7-2
abundance: once
d_gene: -
CDR3nt: TGTGCCAGCAGCTCCAGAGGGTCTAATGAAAAACTGTTTTTT
CDR3aa: CASSSRGSNEKLFF

j_gene: TRBJ1-3
v_gene: TRBV10-3
abundance: few
d_gene: -
CDR3nt: TGTGCCATCAGTAGGGAGACAGGCGCCTCTGGAAACACCATATATTTT
CDR3aa: CAISRETGASGNTIYF

j_gene: TRBJ2-1
v_gene: TRBV2
abundance: -
d_gene: TRBD1
CDR3nt: TGTGCCAGCAAACCGGGACAGGGTAACGGGGGTAGCGGGCTCTCGGGCTCCTACAATGAGCAGTTCTTC
CDR3aa: CASKPGQGNGGSGLSGSYNEQFF

j_gene: TRBJ1-5
v_gene: TRBV7-9
abundance: -
d_gene: -
CDR3nt: TGTGCCAGCAGCTCCGGCCCGGGAAGCAATCAGCCCCAGCATTTT
CDR3aa: CASSSGPGSNQPQHF

j_gene: TRBJ1-6
v_gene: TRBV7-6
abundance: -
d_gene: -
CDR3nt: TGTGCCAGCAGCTTAGCTGCAGGGGACTCACCCCTCCACTTT
CDR3aa: CASSLAAGDSPLHF

j_gene: TRBJ2-7
v_gene: TRBV5-4
abundance: -
d_gene: TRBD2
CDR3nt: TGTGCCAGCAGCTTGGCGGGACTAGACGAGCAGTACTTC
CDR3aa: CASSLAGLDEQYF

j_gene: TRBJ2-2
v_gene: TRBV19
abundance: -
d_gene: TRBD1
CDR3nt: TGTGCCAGTAGTATAGTTTGGACAGGGAACACCGGGGAGCTGTTTTTT
CDR3aa: CASSIVWTGNTGELFF

j_gene: TRBJ1-2
v_gene: TRBV20-1
abundance: -
d_gene: -
CDR3nt: TGCAGTGCCGGGGAACGCTATGGCTACACCTTC
CDR3aa: CSAGERYGYTF

j_gene: TRBJ2-7
v_gene: TRBV19
abundance: -
d_gene: TRBD1
CDR3nt: TGTGCCAGCGGGACAGGGGGCAGGGAGCAGTACTTC
CDR3aa: CASGTGGREQYF

j_gene: TRBJ2-4
v_gene: TRBV29-1
abundance: -
d_gene: -
CDR3nt: TGCAGCGTTGCAGGCGCTGAGGGCAAAAACATTCAGTACTTC
CDR3aa: CSVAGAEGKNIQYF

j_gene: TRBJ1-1
v_gene: TRBV5-1
abundance: once
d_gene: -
CDR3nt: TGCGCCAGCAGTCGTAAAGGGCGGGACACTGAAGCTTTCTTT
CDR3aa: CASSRKGRDTEAFF

j_gene: TRBJ2-2
v_gene: TRBV19
abundance: -
d_gene: TRBD1
CDR3nt: TGTGCCAGTAGCCTAGGACAGGGGGCAACCGGGGAGCTGTTTTTT
CDR3aa: CASSLGQGATGELFF

j_gene: TRBJ2-7
v_gene: TRBV27
abundance: -
d_gene: -
CDR3nt: TGTGCCAGCAGGCGGAAGTTAAGCTCCTACGAGCAGTACTTC
CDR3aa: CASRRKLSSYEQYF

j_gene: TRBJ2-7
v_gene: TRBV14
abundance: -
d_gene: TRBD2
CDR3nt: TGTGCCAGCAGCCAGACTAGCGGGATGGGTGTGCAGTACTTC
CDR3aa: CASSQTSGMGVQYF

j_gene: TRBJ2-5
v_gene: TRBV6-6
abundance: -
d_gene: TRBD1
CDR3nt: TGTGCCAGCAGCACTGGGACAGCACAAGAGACCCAGTACTTC
CDR3aa: CASSTGTAQETQYF

j_gene: TRBJ2-5
v_gene: TRBV7-9
abundance: -
d_gene: TRBD2
CDR3nt: TGTGCCAGCAGCCGGACTAGCGGGGGGGCCGAGACCCAGTACTTC
CDR3aa: CASSRTSGGAETQYF

j_gene: TRBJ1-5
v_gene: TRBV28
abundance: -
d_gene: TRBD1
CDR3nt: TGTGCCAGCAGTTCGAGACAGGGGTTCGGTCAGCCCCAGCATTTT
CDR3aa: CASSSRQGFGQPQHF

j_gene: TRBJ1-1
v_gene: TRBV19
abundance: -
d_gene: -
CDR3nt: TGTGCCAGTAGTATGAGGCCTAGCACTGAAGCTTTCTTT
CDR3aa: CASSMRPSTEAFF

j_gene: TRBJ2-1
v_gene: TRBV15
abundance: -
d_gene: TRBD1
CDR3nt: TGTGCCACCAGCAGAGAGACAGGACAGGGGGTAAACAATGAGCAGTTCTTC
CDR3aa: CATSRETGQGVNNEQFF